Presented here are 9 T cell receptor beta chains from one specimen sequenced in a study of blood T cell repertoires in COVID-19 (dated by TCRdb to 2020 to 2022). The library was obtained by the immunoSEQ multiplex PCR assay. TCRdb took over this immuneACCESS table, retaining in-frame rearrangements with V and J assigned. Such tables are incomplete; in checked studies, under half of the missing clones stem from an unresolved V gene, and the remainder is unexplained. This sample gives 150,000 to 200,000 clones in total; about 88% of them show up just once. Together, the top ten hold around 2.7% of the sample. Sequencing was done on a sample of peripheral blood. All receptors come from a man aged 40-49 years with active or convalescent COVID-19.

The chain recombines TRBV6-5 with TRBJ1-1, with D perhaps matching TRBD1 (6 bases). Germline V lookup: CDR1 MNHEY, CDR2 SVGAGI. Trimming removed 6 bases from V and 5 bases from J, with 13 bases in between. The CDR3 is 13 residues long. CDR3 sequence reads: CASSGTGRTEAFF. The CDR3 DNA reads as TGTGCCAGCAGCGGAACAGGGCGGACTGAAGCTTTCTTT.

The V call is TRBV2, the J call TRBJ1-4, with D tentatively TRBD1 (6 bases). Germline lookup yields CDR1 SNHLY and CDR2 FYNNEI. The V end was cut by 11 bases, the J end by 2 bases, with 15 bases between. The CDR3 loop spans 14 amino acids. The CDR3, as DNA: TGTGCCTGGGACACCCAAGGGACTAATGAAAAACTGTTTTTT. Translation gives CAWDTQGTNEKLFF.

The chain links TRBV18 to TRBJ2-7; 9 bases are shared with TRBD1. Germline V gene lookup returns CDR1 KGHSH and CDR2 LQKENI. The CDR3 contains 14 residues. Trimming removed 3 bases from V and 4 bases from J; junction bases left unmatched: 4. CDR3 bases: TGTGCCAGCTCACCCCTCGACAGGGGGTACGAGCAGTACTTC. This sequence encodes CASSPLDRGYEQYF. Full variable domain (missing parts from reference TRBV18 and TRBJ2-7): NAGVMQNPRHLVRRRGQEARLRCSPMKGHSHVYWYRQLPEEGLKFMVYLQKENIIDESGMPKERFSAEFPKEGPSILRIQQVVRGDSAAYFCASSPLDRGYEQYFGPGTRLTVT.

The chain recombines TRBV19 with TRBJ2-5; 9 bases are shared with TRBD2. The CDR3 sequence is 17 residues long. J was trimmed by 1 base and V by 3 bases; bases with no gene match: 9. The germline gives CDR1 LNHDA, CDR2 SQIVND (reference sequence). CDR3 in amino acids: CASSIRSLAGLQETQYF. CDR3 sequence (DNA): TGTGCCAGTAGTATTCGGTCCCTAGCGGGGCTCCAAGAGACCCAGTACTTC.

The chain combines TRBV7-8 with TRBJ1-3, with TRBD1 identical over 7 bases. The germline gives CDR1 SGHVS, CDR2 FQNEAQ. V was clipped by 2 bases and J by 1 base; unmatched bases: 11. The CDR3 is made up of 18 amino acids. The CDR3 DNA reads TGTGCCAGCAGCTTACAAGAGCAGGGGGTATTTTCTGGAAACACCATATATTTT. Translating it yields CASSLQEQGVFSGNTIYF.

The chain's CDR3 is CSVDHGGNTGELFF. CDR3 bases: TGCAGCGTTGATCACGGGGGGAACACCGGGGAGCTGTTTTTT. This chain joins TRBV29-1 and TRBJ2-2, with TRBD2 as a possible D gene (6 bases). Germline assignment: CDR1 SQVTM and CDR2 ANQGSEA. CDR3 length: 14 amino acids. The V end lost 3 bases, the J end lost 1 base, and 9 bases lay between the germline ends.

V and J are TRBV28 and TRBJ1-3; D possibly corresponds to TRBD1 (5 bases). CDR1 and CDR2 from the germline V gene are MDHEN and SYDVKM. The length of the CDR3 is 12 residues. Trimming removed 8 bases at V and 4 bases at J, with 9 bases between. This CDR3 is CASRAGGNTIYF. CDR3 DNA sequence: TGTGCCAGCCGGGCAGGGGGAAACACCATATATTTT.

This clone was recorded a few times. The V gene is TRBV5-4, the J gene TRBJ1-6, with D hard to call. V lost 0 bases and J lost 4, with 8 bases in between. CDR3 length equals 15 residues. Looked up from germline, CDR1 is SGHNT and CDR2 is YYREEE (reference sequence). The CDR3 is CASSLAAEYNSPLHF. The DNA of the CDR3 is TGTGCCAGCAGCTTGGCGGCGGAGTATAATTCACCCCTCCACTTT.

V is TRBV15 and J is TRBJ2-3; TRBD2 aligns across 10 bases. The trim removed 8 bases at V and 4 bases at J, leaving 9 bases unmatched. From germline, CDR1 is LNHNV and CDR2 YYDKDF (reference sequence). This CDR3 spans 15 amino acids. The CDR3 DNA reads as TGTGCCACCGCTCCCAGCGGGGGGGCGGCAGATACGCAGTATTTT. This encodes CATAPSGGAADTQYF.